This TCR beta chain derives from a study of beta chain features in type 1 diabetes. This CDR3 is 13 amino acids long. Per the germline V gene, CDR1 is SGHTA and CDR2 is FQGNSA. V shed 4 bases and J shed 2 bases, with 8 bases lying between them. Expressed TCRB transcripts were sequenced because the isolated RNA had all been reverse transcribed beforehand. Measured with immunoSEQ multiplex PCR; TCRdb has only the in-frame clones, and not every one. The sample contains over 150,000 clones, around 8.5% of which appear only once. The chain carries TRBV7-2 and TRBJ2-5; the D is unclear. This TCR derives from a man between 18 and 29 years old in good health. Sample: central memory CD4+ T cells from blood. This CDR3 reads CASSWATQETQYF. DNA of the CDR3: TGTGCCAGCAGCTGGGCTACTCAAGAGACCCAGTACTTC.